These 25 T cell receptor beta chains came from one sample sequenced in a study of molecular identifiers for immune sequencing clone quantification. TCRdb processed the PCR reads anew with MiXCR; each CDR3 protein has one entry. The table records approximately 680,000 distinct CDR3 sequences, approximately 24% of them present only once. Sequenced material: naive CD8+ T cells from blood, with Jurkat cell RNA spiked in. Noted subset: FACS-sorted CD8+CD4-CCR7+CD45RA+ naive T cells. The receptor set was obtained from a human donor in good health. Some libraries in this study had Jurkat cell RNA spiked in.

In this sample, this clonotype turned up many times. The rearrangement uses TRBV9 and TRBJ2-3, with a possible D match to TRBD1 (5 bases). Trimming left V 3 bases short and J 4 bases short, with 6 bases between. The CDR3 totals 12 residues. Germline CDR1 SGDLS, CDR2 YYNGEE. CDR3 bases: TGTGCCAGCAGCGGGGGCGCAGATACGCAGTATTTT. Translating it yields CASSGGADTQYF.

Comments on this clonotype: A much larger clonotype is one base distant, so this may be a read error. The rearrangement uses TRBV30 and TRBJ1-5; D is unclear. Germline assignment: CDR1 GTSNPN and CDR2 SVGIG (reference sequence). This CDR3 has 17 amino acids. V lost 0 bases and J 3 bases, leaving 18 bases between the germline ends. The CDR3 bases are TGTGCCTGGAGTGTATTGGGCCCCGCGTATAACAATCAGCCCCAGCATTTT. Its protein product is CAWSVLGPAYNNQPQHF.

This clonotype was found a few times. The chain uses TRBV19 and TRBJ2-7; 8 bases agree with TRBD1. The germline V gene has CDR1 LNHDA and CDR2 SQIVND (reference sequence). The CDR3 has 14 amino acids. After removal of 5 bases from V and 5 bases from J, the junction contained 8 bases not matched to a gene. The CDR3 spells CASSHGQGINEQYF. The CDR3 DNA reads TGTGCCAGTAGTCATGGACAGGGAATAAACGAGCAGTACTTC.

The chain employs TRBV7-7 and TRBJ2-1, with D perhaps TRBD1 (6 bases). The CDR3 runs to 15 residues. Per germline, CDR1 SSHAT and CDR2 FNYEAQ (reference sequence). The V end was cut by 5 bases, the J end by 9 bases, with 20 bases between. The CDR3 loop is CASSPGARGHREQFF. The CDR3 coding sequence is TGTGCCAGCAGCCCGGGCGCCAGGGGCCACCGTGAGCAGTTCTTC. The full variable domain, rest sourced from reference TRBV7-7 and TRBJ2-1, is GAGVSQSPRYKVTKRGQDVTLRCDPISSHATLYWYQQALGQGPEFLTYFNYEAQPDKSGLPSDRFSAERPEGSISTLTIQRTEQRDSAMYRCASSPGARGHREQFFGPGTRLTVL.

This clonotype was seen only a few times. The chain carries TRBV28 and TRBJ2-1, with 10 bases fitting TRBD2. From germline, CDR1 is MDHEN and CDR2 SYDVKM. V gave up 2 bases and J gave up 6 bases; unmatched junction bases: 4. The CDR3 extends over 15 amino acids. The CDR3 DNA reads TGTGCCAGCAGTTTACTAGCGGGAGTTATCAATGAGCAGTTCTTC. The encoded protein is CASSLLAGVINEQFF.

This clonotype turned up a few times. The V call is TRBV20-1, the J call TRBJ2-7; maybe TRBD2 (8 bases). The CDR3 contains 18 residues. The ends were cut back, 3 bases at V and 7 bases at J, with 31 bases in the middle. The germline CDR1 and CDR2 sequences are DFQATT and SNEGSKA (reference sequence). CDR3 sequence reads: CSASHPGTVASPGGEQYF. For the CDR3, the DNA is TGCAGTGCTAGTCACCCGGGGACAGTGGCCAGTCCGGGAGGGGAGCAGTACTTC.

This clonotype has just one count. Since a much larger clone is just one base distant, this may be a read error. The CDR3 reads CSAPGQQLATQYF. In DNA form, the CDR3 reads TGCAGTGCCCCGGGACAGCAACTAGCTACGCAGTATTTT. V is TRBV20-1 and J is TRBJ2-3; D might be TRBD1 (7 bases). Trimming removed 6 bases from V and 8 bases from J, with 18 bases in between. CDR1 is DFQATT and CDR2 is SNEGSKA in the germline V gene (reference sequence). This CDR3 has 13 residues.

Remarks on this clonotype: It is likely a read error, because the conserved phenylalanine at the end of the CDR3 is missing. The DNA is left out, because the CDR3 cannot be placed on it with certainty; the CDR3 is given as TCRdb lists it. This sequence joins TRBV19 and TRBJ1-5. In germline, CDR1 is LNHDA, CDR2 SQIVND (reference sequence). The CDR3 adds up to 15 amino acids, both ends counted. This CDR3 is CASSIGGLGNQPRHS.

This clonotype has only a few counts. This chain connects TRBV6-2 or TRBV6-3 to TRBJ2-7; D might be TRBD1 (6 bases). Deletions cut 7 bases from V and 2 bases from J, with 12 bases between. The V gene's germline CDR1 is MNHEY and CDR2 SVGEGT. The CDR3 totals 13 residues. The CDR3 region has the DNA TGTGCCAGCACCTGGGGGCCAACCTACGAGCAGTACTTC. Translating gives CASTWGPTYEQYF.

For this clonotype: This may be a read error: a much more frequent sequence differs by one nucleotide. V gene TRBV7-6 combines with J gene TRBJ2-1, with TRBD1 identical over 9 bases. Per the germline V gene, CDR1 is SGHVS and CDR2 is FNYEAQ. The CDR3 is made up of 16 amino acids. The DNA for the CDR3 is TGTGCCAGCAGCGATTTCCGGGACAGGGTAATGGATGAGCAGTTATTC. Amino acid sequence: CASSDFRDRVMDEQLF.

With respect to this clonotype: A single base separates this from a much larger clone, so it may be a read error. The chain links TRBV4-1 to TRBJ1-1; D perhaps matches TRBD1 (5 bases). Trimming removed 2 bases from V and 11 bases from J, with 15 bases in between. This CDR3 has 13 residues. The V gene's germline CDR1 is MGHRA and CDR2 YSYEKL. The CDR3 loop reads CASSQRSGSTAFF. The CDR3 region has the DNA TGCGCCAGCAGCCAACGGTCAGGGTCAACCGCTTTCTTT.

This clonotype has ten or more counts. The chain recombines TRBV7-6 with TRBJ2-5; 8 nucleotides match TRBD1. CDR1 SGHVS and CDR2 FNYEAQ come from the germline V gene. This CDR3 comprises 13 residues. Trimming removed 4 bases from V and 4 bases from J; junction bases left unmatched: 2. CDR3 protein: CASSSQGGETQYF. Written as DNA, the CDR3 is TGTGCCAGCAGCTCACAGGGGGGAGAGACCCAGTACTTC.

The chain uses TRBV19 and TRBJ1-5; 9 nucleotides agree with TRBD1. After removal of 3 bases from V and 3 bases from J, the junction contained 3 bases not matched to a gene. Per the germline V gene, CDR1 is LNHDA and CDR2 is SQIVND (reference sequence). CDR3 length: 15 amino acids. CDR3 sequence reads: CASSMGDRANQPQHF. The CDR3 nucleotides are TGTGCCAGTAGTATGGGGGACAGGGCCAATCAGCCCCAGCATTTT.

This clonotype appeared many times. The chain uses TRBV30 and TRBJ2-3; 10 bases align to TRBD2. The CDR3 runs to 15 residues. Germline values: CDR1 GTSNPN, CDR2 SVGIG (reference sequence). The V and J ends lost 3 bases and 1 base, in that order; junction bases with no gene match: 4. In nucleotides, the CDR3 is TGTGCCTGGAGCCTCACTAGCGGGGGCACAGATACGCAGTATTTT. Protein sequence: CAWSLTSGGTDTQYF.

This chain connects TRBV19 to TRBJ2-1; D unclear. CDR3 length: 14 residues. Germline lookup yields CDR1 LNHDA and CDR2 SQIVND (reference sequence). The V gene lost 3 bases and the J gene lost 8 bases, with 14 bases spanning the gap. The CDR3 reads CASSIDPIRHEQFF. The CDR3 region has the DNA TGTGCCAGTAGTATTGACCCTATCCGCCATGAGCAGTTCTTC.

The J gene is TRBJ2-2, the V gene TRBV6-5; TRBD2 aligns across 16 bases. Trimming at V came to 3 bases and at J to 4 bases, leaving 5 bases not matched to a gene. CDR1 and CDR2 from the germline V gene are MNHEY and SVGAGI. This CDR3 is built from 18 residues. The CDR3 here is CASSYGTSGGASTGELFF. Written as DNA, the CDR3 is TGTGCCAGCAGTTATGGGACTAGCGGGGGGGCCTCCACCGGGGAGCTGTTTTTT.

With respect to this clonotype: Compared with germline, one end of the junction differs, possibly owing to a read error. The chain combines TRBV6-2 or TRBV6-3 with TRBJ2-5, with a tentative D call TRBD1 (6 bases). The germline V gene encodes CDR1 MNHEY and CDR2 SVGEGT. The CDR3 is 14 residues long. The DNA of the CDR3 is TGTGCCAGCAGTTCTCGGACAGAGGAAGAGACCCGGTACTTC. Translated: CASSSRTEEETRYF.

This chain joins TRBV11-2 and TRBJ2-5; either TRBD1 or TRBD2 may fit D (5 bases each). Germline CDR1 reads SGHAT; CDR2 reads FQNNGV. There are 14 residues in the CDR3. The V end was cut by 4 bases, the J end by 5 bases, with 14 bases between. CDR3 protein: CASSSMTGTETQYF. For the CDR3, the DNA is TGTGCCAGCAGCTCCATGACCGGGACGGAGACCCAGTACTTC. The full variable domain, its missing parts supplied by reference TRBV11-2 and TRBJ2-5, is EAGVAQSPRYKIIEKRQSVAFWCNPISGHATLYWYQQILGQGPKLLIQFQNNGVVDDSQLPKDRFSAERLKGVDSTLKIQPAKLEDSAVYLCASSSMTGTETQYFGPGTRLLVL.

Of note for this clonotype: This may arise from a read error, as a much more abundant clone is one base away. V and J are TRBV27 and TRBJ2-2, with D uncertain. The CDR3 length is 15 residues. CDR1 and CDR2 (germline): MNHEY, SMNVEV (reference sequence). Trimming shortened V by 3 bases and J by 3 bases, and 11 bases separated the two germline ends. The CDR3 spells CASSLEPKHTGELFF. CDR3 sequence (DNA): TGTGCCAGCAGTTTGGAACCCAAGCACACCGGGGAGCTGTTTTTT.

As for this clonotype: The junction and the germline gene differ at one end; a read error may be behind it. The V gene is TRBV7-8, the J gene TRBJ1-1; D is undetermined. The CDR3 has 13 residues. CDR1 is SGHVS and CDR2 is FQNEAQ in the germline V gene. The CDR3 coding sequence is TGTGCCATCAGCTTAGCACCTAACACTGAAGCTTTCTTT. This encodes CAISLAPNTEAFF.

This clonotype was seen repeatedly, ten times or more. The rearrangement joins TRBV14 to TRBJ2-3, with D possibly being TRBD1 or TRBD2 (5 bases each). CDR1 and CDR2 (germline): SGHDN, FVKESK. Trimming pared 0 bases from V and 5 bases from J, leaving 15 bases between. This CDR3 has 16 residues. The CDR3 loop is CASSQEGRGPQDTQYF. CDR3 DNA: TGTGCCAGCAGCCAAGAGGGACGCGGGCCGCAAGATACGCAGTATTTT. Filled out from reference TRBV14 and TRBJ2-3, the complete variable domain reads EAGVTQFPSHSVIEKGQTVTLRCDPISGHDNLYWYRRVMGKEIKFLLHFVKESKQDESGMPNNRFLAERTGGTYSTLKVQPAELEDSGVYFCASSQEGRGPQDTQYFGPGTRLTVL.

This clonotype was counted ten times or more. V is TRBV7-2 and J is TRBJ2-3, with a tentative D call TRBD2 (5 bases). V was clipped by 5 bases and J by 0 bases, with 15 bases between them. The V gene's germline CDR1 is SGHTA and CDR2 FQGNSA. This CDR3 is 16 amino acids long. The CDR3 reads CASSRTWPSSTDTQYF. The DNA for the CDR3 is TGTGCCAGCAGCCGAACCTGGCCTAGCAGCACAGATACGCAGTATTTT.

This clonotype was observed many times. The chain couples TRBV14 to TRBJ2-5, with D uncertain. With 0 bases removed from V and 5 bases from J, the gap between germline ends came to 7 bases. The CDR3 extends over 13 amino acids. In germline, CDR1 is SGHDN, CDR2 FVKESK. The CDR3 loop is CASSQDFIETQYF. CDR3 in DNA: TGTGCCAGCAGCCAAGATTTCATCGAGACCCAGTACTTC.

Of note for this clonotype: A much bigger clone sits one base away, suggesting this may be a read error. The rearrangement links TRBV7-9 to TRBJ1-1; D perhaps matches TRBD1 (5 bases). CDR1 is SEHNR, CDR2 FQNEAQ, per germline (reference sequence). Deletions cut 6 bases from V and 4 bases from J, with 15 bases between. There are 14 residues in the CDR3. CDR3 nucleotides: TGTGCCAGCAGAAAGCCAGGGATAGGCACTGAAGCTTTCTTT. It codes for CASRKPGIGTEAFF.

This clonotype has a single count. A read error may explain this, as a much larger clone is one base away. This chain links TRBV7-3 with TRBJ2-5; no definite D call. There are 13 residues in the CDR3. The germline CDR1 and CDR2 sequences are SGHTA and FQGTGA. Written as DNA, the CDR3 is TGTGCCAGCAGCCCCGACGGTCAAGAGACCCAGCACTTC. Translating gives CASSPDGQETQHF.